This passage covers 5 T cell receptor beta chains from one sample sequenced in a study of shared clonotypes between healthy human individuals. This table comes from immunoSEQ multiplex PCR, and its TCRdb copy is limited to in-frame clones, with some not included. This sample has about 2.1 million clones, with around 93% found just once. Cells designated naive CD8 were CD45RO-negative and were positively selected for CCR7, with terminally differentiated effector memory CD45RA+ cells excluded. Sequenced material: naive CD8+ T cells from PBMCs. The receptor source for this set is a man younger than 30 in good health. Some clones in this sample may be carry-over from other donors' samples.

This clone occurred a few times. V usage is TRBV19 and J usage is TRBJ1-4; 7 bases match TRBD1. Germline-derived CDR1 and CDR2 are LNHDA and SQIVND (reference sequence). The length of the CDR3 is 15 residues. V trimming: 5 bases; J trimming: 11 bases; junction bases outside the gene matches: 14. The CDR3 region is CASSDKTGIREKLFF. DNA for the CDR3: TGTGCCAGTAGTGATAAGACAGGGATCAGAGAGAAACTGTTTTTT.

The chain is built from TRBV13 and TRBJ2-2, with 8 bases lining up with TRBD2. Losses at the gene ends were 5 bases for V and 3 bases for J; bases not matched to a gene: 8. CDR3 length equals 16 residues. Germline V CDR1 and CDR2: PRHDT, FYEKMQ (reference sequence). The CDR3 protein is CASSPGGGRYTGELFF. The CDR3 region has the DNA TGTGCCAGCAGCCCCGGAGGCGGGAGGTACACCGGGGAGCTGTTTTTT.

The chain uses TRBV7-2 and TRBJ2-7; no reliable D call. CDR1 and CDR2 (germline): SGHTA, FQGNSA. This CDR3 contains 12 residues. Trimming left V 0 bases short and J 6 bases short, with 6 bases between. CDR3 in DNA: TGTGCCAGCAGCTTAGCTGGGGTCGAGCAGTACTTC. Its protein is CASSLAGVEQYF. Supplemented by reference TRBV7-2 and TRBJ2-7, the full variable domain reads GAGVSQSPSNKVTEKGKDVELRCDPISGHTALYWYRQSLGQGLEFLIYFQGNSAPDKSGLPSDRFSAERTGGSVSTLTIQRTQQEDSAVYLCASSLAGVEQYFGPGTRLTVT.

This chain links TRBV19 with TRBJ1-1, with D hard to call. Between the trimmed V and J ends, which lost 3 bases and 5 bases, there was a span of 10 bases. Germline CDR1 and CDR2: LNHDA and SQIVND (reference sequence). This CDR3 comprises 13 residues. Here the CDR3 DNA reads TGTGCCAGTAGTATCGGGAAGTTAACTGAAGCTTTCTTT. Translating gives CASSIGKLTEAFF.

This chain joins TRBV19 and TRBJ2-7; possibly TRBD2 for D (5 bases). The CDR3 loop spans 12 amino acids. Between the trimmed V and J ends, which lost 5 bases and 6 bases, there was a span of 11 bases. CDR1 and CDR2 (germline): LNHDA, SQIVND (reference sequence). CDR3: CASSPLGSEQYF. The CDR3 DNA sequence: TGTGCCAGTAGTCCACTAGGGAGCGAGCAGTACTTC.